This is a list of T cell receptor beta chains from one sample in a study of blood T cell repertoires in COVID-19. Measured with immunoSEQ multiplex PCR; TCRdb has only the in-frame clones, and not every one. The profile shows 160,000 or so clones, around 84% of them singletons. The sequenced sample was peripheral blood. The source of these receptors is a woman aged 45-65 years with COVID-19, enrolled during active disease. Both conserved end residues are part of each CDR3. D genes are given only for firm matches. Clone size appears in some rows only: once, few, many, or a class for an expanded clone.

v_gene: TRBV19
abundance: .
d_gene: TRBD1
j_gene: TRBJ1-5
CDR3nt: TGTGCCAGTAGTACCAAGACAGGGGGCACAGATCAGCCCCAGCATTTT
CDR3aa: CASSTKTGGTDQPQHF

v_gene: TRBV7-3
abundance: .
d_gene: .
j_gene: TRBJ2-1
CDR3nt: TGTGCCAGCAGCTTAATCCCCCCCCCGGGTGAGCAGTTCTTC
CDR3aa: CASSLIPPPGEQFF

v_gene: TRBV4-2
abundance: .
d_gene: TRBD2
j_gene: TRBJ2-5
CDR3nt: TGTGCCAGCAGCCAAGATGGCCTAGCGGGGGGGCGAGAGACCCAGTACTTC
CDR3aa: CASSQDGLAGGRETQYF

v_gene: TRBV7-2
abundance: .
d_gene: .
j_gene: TRBJ2-7
CDR3nt: TGTGCCAGCAGCTTAACAAGCTCCTACGAGCAGTACTTC
CDR3aa: CASSLTSSYEQYF

v_gene: TRBV6-1
abundance: few
d_gene: .
j_gene: TRBJ2-7
CDR3nt: TGTGCCAGCAGTGAATCGTACTTCTCCTACGAGCAGTACTTC
CDR3aa: CASSESYFSYEQYF

v_gene: TRBV19
abundance: .
d_gene: TRBD1
j_gene: TRBJ1-3
CDR3nt: TGTGCCTCACAGACAGGGACCTCTGGAAACACCATATATTTT
CDR3aa: CASQTGTSGNTIYF

v_gene: TRBV19
abundance: .
d_gene: TRBD1
j_gene: TRBJ1-2
CDR3nt: TGTGCCAGTAGGGACCGGGACAGGGTATATGGCTACACCTTC
CDR3aa: CASRDRDRVYGYTF

v_gene: TRBV6-5
abundance: .
d_gene: .
j_gene: TRBJ1-5
CDR3nt: TGTGCCAGCAGTATACAGGGCCATCAGCCCCAGCATTTT
CDR3aa: CASSIQGHQPQHF

v_gene: TRBV19
abundance: once
d_gene: .
j_gene: TRBJ2-2
CDR3nt: TGTGCCACCAAAGCTGGTTTGGACACCGGGGAGCTGTTTTTT
CDR3aa: CATKAGLDTGELFF

v_gene: TRBV14
abundance: .
d_gene: .
j_gene: TRBJ2-3
CDR3nt: TGTGCCAGCAGCCAAGATGGACGGAGGTGGTATTTT
CDR3aa: CASSQDGRRWYF

v_gene: TRBV7-3
abundance: once
d_gene: .
j_gene: TRBJ1-5
CDR3nt: TGTGCCACCACCGGGGGGGGCCGGGGCAATCAGCCCCAGCATTTT
CDR3aa: CATTGGGRGNQPQHF

v_gene: TRBV28
abundance: .
d_gene: TRBD1
j_gene: TRBJ2-7
CDR3nt: TGTGCCAGCAGGGGGCCGGGACAGGGGGCCTACGAGCAGTACTTC
CDR3aa: CASRGPGQGAYEQYF

v_gene: TRBV11-3
abundance: .
d_gene: TRBD1
j_gene: TRBJ2-7
CDR3nt: TGTGCCAGCAGCCCATGGGGGACAGGGAGCTACGAGCAGTACTTC
CDR3aa: CASSPWGTGSYEQYF

v_gene: TRBV28
abundance: .
d_gene: .
j_gene: TRBJ1-2
CDR3nt: TGTGCCAGCAGTCCCGCCCACGCAGAAAACTATGGCTACACCTTC
CDR3aa: CASSPAHAENYGYTF

v_gene: TRBV2
abundance: few
d_gene: .
j_gene: TRBJ1-6
CDR3nt: TGTGCCAGCACATCTTTATCGGTGATCTATAATTCACCCCTCCACTTT
CDR3aa: CASTSLSVIYNSPLHF

v_gene: TRBV5-1
abundance: once
d_gene: TRBD1
j_gene: TRBJ2-2
CDR3nt: TGCGCCAGCAGGCCCGGACAGGGGGCGACCGGGGAGCTGTTTTTT
CDR3aa: CASRPGQGATGELFF

v_gene: TRBV5-6
abundance: .
d_gene: .
j_gene: TRBJ2-2
CDR3nt: TGTGCCAGCAGCTTGGGTCAGGGTAATTTAGCCGGGGAGCTGTTTTTT
CDR3aa: CASSLGQGNLAGELFF

v_gene: TRBV3-1/TRBV3-2
abundance: .
d_gene: .
j_gene: TRBJ1-1
CDR3nt: TGTGCCAGCAGCCTCCGCCGGGGGGACACTGAAGCTTTCTTT
CDR3aa: CASSLRRGDTEAFF

v_gene: TRBV5-4
abundance: .
d_gene: .
j_gene: TRBJ2-3
CDR3nt: TGTGCCAGCAGCTTGGATCAGGGTAGCACAGATACGCAGTATTTT
CDR3aa: CASSLDQGSTDTQYF

v_gene: TRBV3-1/TRBV3-2
abundance: .
d_gene: TRBD2
j_gene: TRBJ2-7
CDR3nt: TGTGCCAGCAGCCAAGATTTGACTAGCGGGGAGCAGTACTTC
CDR3aa: CASSQDLTSGEQYF

v_gene: TRBV7-2
abundance: .
d_gene: TRBD2
j_gene: TRBJ2-5
CDR3nt: TGTGCCAGCAGCTTAGTGGCTAGCGGGGGGGCCTGGGAGACCCAGTACTTC
CDR3aa: CASSLVASGGAWETQYF

v_gene: TRBV7-8
abundance: once
d_gene: TRBD2
j_gene: TRBJ2-1
CDR3nt: TGTGCCAGCAGCTCCACGTTGACTAGCGGGGACTACAATGAGCAGTTCTTC
CDR3aa: CASSSTLTSGDYNEQFF

v_gene: TRBV7-2
abundance: .
d_gene: .
j_gene: TRBJ1-5
CDR3nt: TGTGCCAGCAGCTTAGCGGTTGAGCAGCCCCAGCATTTT
CDR3aa: CASSLAVEQPQHF

v_gene: TRBV6-6
abundance: .
d_gene: .
j_gene: TRBJ2-1
CDR3nt: TGTGCCAGCCGACTGGAGTACAATGAGCAGTTCTTC
CDR3aa: CASRLEYNEQFF

v_gene: TRBV28
abundance: .
d_gene: .
j_gene: TRBJ2-3
CDR3nt: TGTGCCAGCAGAACACTAGCTCTAGGTACGCAGTATTTT
CDR3aa: CASRTLALGTQYF

v_gene: TRBV27
abundance: .
d_gene: .
j_gene: TRBJ2-5
CDR3nt: TGTGCCAGCAGTTTCCTGGGCCGGGAGTACCAAGAGACCCAGTACTTC
CDR3aa: CASSFLGREYQETQYF

v_gene: TRBV3-1/TRBV3-2
abundance: .
d_gene: TRBD1
j_gene: TRBJ1-1
CDR3nt: TGTGCCAGCAGCCAAGGACAGGGTTACACTGAAGCTTTCTTT
CDR3aa: CASSQGQGYTEAFF

v_gene: TRBV20-1
abundance: .
d_gene: .
j_gene: TRBJ1-3
CDR3nt: TGCAGTGCTAGTGCAACCCTGGCCTCTGGAAACACCATATATTTT
CDR3aa: CSASATLASGNTIYF

v_gene: TRBV2
abundance: .
d_gene: TRBD2
j_gene: TRBJ2-3
CDR3nt: TGTGCCAGCAGTGATCTGGCGGGGGGGCGTGCAGATACGCAGTATTTT
CDR3aa: CASSDLAGGRADTQYF

v_gene: TRBV5-1
abundance: .
d_gene: TRBD1
j_gene: TRBJ2-3
CDR3nt: TGCGCCAGCAGCTTGGGTGGACAGGGGCCAGATACGCAGTATTTT
CDR3aa: CASSLGGQGPDTQYF

v_gene: TRBV10-2
abundance: .
d_gene: .
j_gene: TRBJ2-2
CDR3nt: TGCGCCAGCAGTGAAACTCAGGTCGGGGAGCTGTTTTTT
CDR3aa: CASSETQVGELFF

v_gene: TRBV29-1
abundance: .
d_gene: .
j_gene: TRBJ2-3
CDR3nt: TGCAGCGTTGACTATCACACAGATACGCAGTATTTT
CDR3aa: CSVDYHTDTQYF

v_gene: TRBV18
abundance: .
d_gene: .
j_gene: TRBJ1-6
CDR3nt: TGTGCCAGCTCACCCTCGGACAGCTATAATTCACCCCTCCACTTT
CDR3aa: CASSPSDSYNSPLHF

v_gene: TRBV5-6
abundance: .
d_gene: TRBD2
j_gene: TRBJ2-3
CDR3nt: TGTGCCAGCAGCTCTCCGGGACTAGCCCCCGGCACAGATACGCAGTATTTT
CDR3aa: CASSSPGLAPGTDTQYF

v_gene: TRBV5-1
abundance: .
d_gene: TRBD1
j_gene: TRBJ2-3
CDR3nt: TGCGCCAGCAGCGGCACAGGGGATAGCACAGATACGCAGTATTTT
CDR3aa: CASSGTGDSTDTQYF

v_gene: TRBV5-5
abundance: .
d_gene: .
j_gene: TRBJ2-5
CDR3nt: TGTGCCAGCCTCGGGACACTCTACCAAGAGACCCAGTACTTC
CDR3aa: CASLGTLYQETQYF

v_gene: TRBV11-2
abundance: .
d_gene: TRBD2
j_gene: TRBJ2-7
CDR3nt: TGTGCCAGCAGCTTAGATTGGAGCGGGGGGGCAATCGAGCAGTACTTC
CDR3aa: CASSLDWSGGAIEQYF

v_gene: TRBV28
abundance: .
d_gene: TRBD2
j_gene: TRBJ2-4
CDR3nt: TGTGCCAGCAGTTTATTACTAGCGGGTGTAGCCAAAAACATTCAGTACTTC
CDR3aa: CASSLLLAGVAKNIQYF

v_gene: TRBV24-1
abundance: .
d_gene: .
j_gene: TRBJ2-2
CDR3nt: TGTGCCACCAGTGATACAGGTCAGGGTCTGGGCACCGGGGAGCTGTTTTTT
CDR3aa: CATSDTGQGLGTGELFF

v_gene: TRBV4-2
abundance: .
d_gene: .
j_gene: TRBJ1-3
CDR3nt: TGTGCCAGCACCCCGGGACTCCTCTCTGGAAACACCATATATTTT
CDR3aa: CASTPGLLSGNTIYF

v_gene: TRBV5-4
abundance: .
d_gene: TRBD2
j_gene: TRBJ2-7
CDR3nt: TGTGCCAGCAGCCAAGGGACTAGCGGGGGAAACTACGAGCAGTACTTC
CDR3aa: CASSQGTSGGNYEQYF

v_gene: TRBV3-1/TRBV3-2
abundance: .
d_gene: .
j_gene: TRBJ2-3
CDR3nt: TGTGCCAGCAGCGTCCGGGGAGATACGCAGTATTTT
CDR3aa: CASSVRGDTQYF

v_gene: TRBV2
abundance: .
d_gene: .
j_gene: TRBJ1-5
CDR3nt: TGTGCCAGCAGAAGCAGGTTCGATCAGCCCCAGCATTTT
CDR3aa: CASRSRFDQPQHF

v_gene: TRBV27
abundance: .
d_gene: TRBD1
j_gene: TRBJ1-4
CDR3nt: TGTGCCAGCAAGCCGGGACAGTGGGCCGGGTCTAATGAAAAACTGTTTTTT
CDR3aa: CASKPGQWAGSNEKLFF

v_gene: TRBV29-1
abundance: .
d_gene: .
j_gene: TRBJ2-4
CDR3nt: TGCAGCGTTGTCGTGCAGACTCAAAACATTCAGTACTTC
CDR3aa: CSVVVQTQNIQYF

v_gene: TRBV7-9
abundance: .
d_gene: .
j_gene: TRBJ1-3
CDR3nt: TGTGCCAGCAGCTTAATGGGGAGCATCTCAGGAAACACCATATATTTT
CDR3aa: CASSLMGSISGNTIYF

v_gene: TRBV7-9
abundance: .
d_gene: .
j_gene: TRBJ1-2
CDR3nt: TGTGCCAGCAGCACACGAGGACAGTATCTCGACGGTGGCTACACCTTC
CDR3aa: CASSTRGQYLDGGYTF

v_gene: TRBV5-4
abundance: .
d_gene: .
j_gene: TRBJ1-3
CDR3nt: TGTGCCAGCAGCTTGGATGGGGCGGCTGGAAACACCATATATTTT
CDR3aa: CASSLDGAAGNTIYF

v_gene: TRBV27
abundance: .
d_gene: .
j_gene: TRBJ2-2
CDR3nt: TGTGCCAGCAGTTTATCGACCGGGACCGGGGAGCTGTTTTTT
CDR3aa: CASSLSTGTGELFF

v_gene: TRBV6-4
abundance: .
d_gene: TRBD1
j_gene: TRBJ2-2
CDR3nt: TGTGCCAGCAAACCGGGACAGGGGAGAACCGGGGAGCTGTTTTTT
CDR3aa: CASKPGQGRTGELFF

v_gene: TRBV11-3
abundance: .
d_gene: .
j_gene: TRBJ1-4
CDR3nt: TGTGCCAGCAGCTTAGTTTTGGGGCAGAATGAAAAACTGTTTTTT
CDR3aa: CASSLVLGQNEKLFF

v_gene: TRBV6-1
abundance: .
d_gene: TRBD2
j_gene: TRBJ2-1
CDR3nt: TGTGCCAGCAGTGAGTTTGAAGTAGCGGGGGCTTTTAATGAGCAGTTCTTC
CDR3aa: CASSEFEVAGAFNEQFF

v_gene: TRBV28
abundance: .
d_gene: TRBD1
j_gene: TRBJ1-4
CDR3nt: TGTGCCAGCTCAAATCAGGGGGGCACTAATGAAAAACTGTTTTTT
CDR3aa: CASSNQGGTNEKLFF